The rows below give T cell receptor beta chains drawn from one sample of a study of T-cell memory formation after mild COVID-19. TCRdb passed the 5' RACE reads through MiXCR, listing each CDR3 protein once. The sample shows 300,000 or so distinct CDR3 sequences, about 17% of them seen only once. Specimen: PBMCs or a T cell subset sorted from them (not recorded which). All receptors come from a man in his late teens or twenties who had mild COVID-19 (a few samples of this study predate the infection). Cell type and time point are not known. CDR3s include the opening cysteine and the closing phenylalanine or tryptophan. Each record gives: D gene, V gene, J gene, clone size, CDR3 protein, CDR3 DNA. A D gene is named only where the DNA matches it firmly. Part of the rows lack a size; the others show once, few, many or a class for expanded clones.

NA	TRBV6-5	TRBJ2-1	few	CASSYLPRNYNEQFF	TGTGCCAGCAGTTACTTGCCTAGAAACTACAATGAGCAGTTCTTC
NA	TRBV5-6	TRBJ2-5	NA	CASSSWQETQYF	TGTGCCAGCAGCTCATGGCAGGAGACCCAGTACTTC
TRBD1	TRBV7-4	TRBJ2-1	NA	CASSFTDRHNSLYNEQFF	TGTGCCAGCAGCTTCACGGACAGGCATAATTCTCTGTACAATGAGCAGTTCTTC
NA	TRBV9	TRBJ2-1	many	CASSVASSGPYNEQFF	TGTGCCAGCAGCGTAGCTAGTTCGGGCCCTTACAATGAGCAGTTCTTC
TRBD1	TRBV12-3/TRBV12-4	TRBJ1-2	NA	CASSLSDRGYGYTF	TGTGCCAGCAGTTTGAGTGACAGGGGCTATGGCTACACCTTC
NA	TRBV19	TRBJ1-5	NA	CASSIAKQGSNQPQHF	TGTGCCAGTAGTATAGCTAAACAGGGAAGCAATCAGCCCCAGCATTTT
NA	TRBV5-1	TRBJ1-1	many	CASSLDLNTEAFF	TGTGCCAGCAGCTTGGATTTGAACACTGAAGCTTTCTTT
NA	TRBV7-6	TRBJ1-1	NA	CASMGGNTEAFF	TGTGCCAGCATGGGGGGGAACACTGAAGCTTTCTTT
NA	TRBV7-2	TRBJ1-1	NA	CASRPSITNTEAFF	TGTGCCAGCAGGCCCAGTATAACGAACACTGAAGCTTTCTTT
NA	TRBV15	TRBJ2-5	few	CATSHLGGGQETQYF	TGTGCCACCAGCCACCTAGGAGGAGGTCAAGAGACCCAGTACTTC
TRBD1	TRBV27	TRBJ2-1	NA	CASGFDRGYNEQFF	TGTGCCAGCGGCTTCGACAGGGGCTACAATGAGCAGTTCTTC
NA	TRBV7-8	TRBJ2-5	NA	CASTLLNEPGETQYF	TGTGCCAGCACCCTACTGAACGAACCAGGGGAGACCCAGTACTTC
NA	TRBV4-2	TRBJ1-1	NA	CASSQELGANTEAFF	TGTGCCAGCAGCCAAGAATTGGGTGCGAACACTGAAGCTTTCTTT
TRBD1	TRBV5-1	TRBJ1-1	NA	CASSLAGERGRLNTEAFF	TGCGCCAGCAGCTTGGCCGGGGAGAGGGGGCGATTGAACACTGAAGCTTTCTTT
NA	TRBV7-2	TRBJ2-3	many	CASSLGGTTDTQYF	TGTGCCAGCAGCTTGGGCGGGACCACAGATACGCAGTATTTT
NA	TRBV10-3	TRBJ2-1	NA	CAISESTYNEQFF	TGTGCCATCAGTGAGTCAACCTACAATGAGCAGTTCTTC
NA	TRBV18	TRBJ1-2	NA	CASSLNTAPSGYTF	TGTGCCAGCTCACTTAACACGGCTCCGTCTGGCTACACCTTC
NA	TRBV4-1	TRBJ1-2	NA	CASSQEFPSRYGYTF	TGCGCCAGCAGCCAAGAATTCCCCTCCAGGTATGGCTACACCTTC
TRBD2	TRBV4-2	TRBJ2-7	NA	CASSPLSGGTTYEQYF	TGTGCCAGCAGCCCCCTTAGCGGGGGTACCACCTACGAGCAGTACTTC
NA	TRBV4-1	TRBJ1-3	few	CASSPGSANTIYF	TGCGCCAGCAGCCCGGGGTCGGCGAACACCATATATTTT
NA	TRBV19	TRBJ1-2	many	CASSDRKRDGYTF	TGTGCCAGTAGTGATCGGAAGCGGGATGGCTACACCTTC
TRBD1	TRBV20-1	TRBJ2-7	few	CSARSDRGSYEQYF	TGCAGTGCTAGATCTGACAGGGGGTCCTACGAGCAGTACTTC
NA	TRBV12-3/TRBV12-4	TRBJ2-5	few	CASSIRIQETQYF	TGTGCCAGCAGTATCAGGATCCAAGAGACCCAGTACTTC
NA	TRBV18	TRBJ2-5	few	CASSPRPGRETQYF	TGTGCCAGCTCACCACGTCCAGGGAGGGAGACCCAGTACTTC
NA	TRBV5-1	TRBJ1-5	NA	CASSLGGMEPQHF	TGCGCCAGCAGCTTAGGGGGGATGGAGCCCCAGCATTTT
TRBD1	TRBV7-2	TRBJ2-5	NA	CASSLETGVETQYF	TGTGCCAGCAGCTTAGAAACAGGGGTCGAGACCCAGTACTTC
NA	TRBV12-3/TRBV12-4	TRBJ1-6	few	CASTATDGGSPLHF	TGTGCCAGCACCGCGACGGACGGGGGTTCACCCCTCCACTTT
NA	TRBV4-3	TRBJ1-6	few	CASSQRTHNSPLHF	TGCGCCAGCAGCCAAAGGACCCATAATTCACCCCTCCACTTT
TRBD1	TRBV12-3/TRBV12-4	TRBJ2-7	many	CASSSGTGGYEQYF	TGTGCCAGCAGTTCGGGGACAGGGGGCTACGAGCAGTACTTC
TRBD1	TRBV6-1	TRBJ2-1	few	CASSATDRALNEQFF	TGTGCCAGCAGTGCTACGGACAGGGCCCTCAATGAGCAGTTCTTC
NA	TRBV11-2	TRBJ2-2	few	CASSLGLTGELFF	TGTGCCAGCAGCTTGGGTTTGACCGGGGAGCTGTTTTTT
NA	TRBV7-8	TRBJ1-6	NA	CASSLGGSDNNNSPLHF	TGTGCCAGCAGCTTAGGGGGCAGCGATAATAATAATTCACCCCTCCACTTT
NA	TRBV2	TRBJ2-5	NA	CASSERVWEETQYF	TGTGCCAGCAGTGAGAGGGTATGGGAAGAGACCCAGTACTTC
TRBD1	TRBV6-5	TRBJ1-6	NA	CASSYRGTGNSPLHF	TGTGCCAGCAGTTACCGCGGGACAGGGAATTCACCCCTCCACTTT
NA	TRBV20-1	TRBJ2-3	few	CSARDRRWDLAPQYF	TGCAGTGCTAGAGATAGACGGTGGGACCTGGCTCCGCAGTATTTT
NA	TRBV19	TRBJ2-7	NA	CASSIDGRGAFYEQYF	TGTGCCAGTAGTATAGATGGCAGGGGCGCTTTCTACGAGCAGTACTTC
TRBD1	TRBV11-2	TRBJ1-1	NA	CASSFGQGRAFF	TGTGCCAGCAGCTTCGGACAGGGGAGAGCTTTCTTT
NA	TRBV5-1	TRBJ1-1	many	CASSFGNTEAFF	TGCGCCAGCAGCTTCGGGAACACTGAAGCTTTCTTT
TRBD2	TRBV14	TRBJ2-5	few	CASSQDVASGLPRETQYF	TGTGCCAGCAGCCAAGATGTGGCTAGCGGACTACCAAGAGAGACCCAGTACTTC
TRBD1	TRBV24-1	TRBJ2-3	NA	CATSDSRQGSDTQYF	TGTGCCACCAGTGATTCTCGACAGGGCTCAGATACGCAGTATTTT
TRBD1	TRBV7-8	TRBJ1-6	few	CASSRTGVSPLHF	TGTGCCAGCAGCCGGACAGGGGTTTCACCCCTCCACTTT
TRBD1	TRBV6-2/TRBV6-3	TRBJ2-1	many	CASRTYRGESYNEQFF	TGTGCCAGCAGAACCTACAGGGGGGAATCCTACAATGAGCAGTTCTTC
NA	TRBV6-6	TRBJ1-1	few	CASSLDSHTEAFF	TGTGCCAGCAGCCTTGACAGCCACACTGAAGCTTTCTTT
NA	TRBV6-4	TRBJ2-1	NA	CASSEGATRGYEQFF	TGTGCCAGCAGTGAGGGGGCCACTAGAGGCTATGAGCAGTTCTTC
TRBD2	TRBV12-3/TRBV12-4	TRBJ2-1	NA	CASNPGGYEQFF	TGTGCCAGCAACCCGGGGGGGTATGAGCAGTTCTTC